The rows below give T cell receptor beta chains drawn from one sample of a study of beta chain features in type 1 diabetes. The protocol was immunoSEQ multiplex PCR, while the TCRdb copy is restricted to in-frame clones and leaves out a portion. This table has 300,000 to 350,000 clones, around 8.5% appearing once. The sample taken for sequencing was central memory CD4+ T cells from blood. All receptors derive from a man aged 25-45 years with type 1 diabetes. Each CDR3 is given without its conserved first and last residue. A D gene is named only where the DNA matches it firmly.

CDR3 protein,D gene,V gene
ASRQIITDTQY,NA,TRBV6-5
ASSGLAGVISNEQF,TRBD2,TRBV6-6
AWRRPGGAYEQY,TRBD2,TRBV30
ASTPGSGVNTGELF,TRBD2,TRBV5-4
SPRGGPYNEQF,TRBD2,TRBV29-1
ASSVSRDGTDTQY,NA,TRBV2
ASSGEWNYGYT,NA,TRBV5-1
ASSLGSSYEQY,NA,TRBV11-2
ASSQDRIASKF,NA,TRBV4-3
ASSPQDSNQPQH,NA,TRBV18
ASSLQQGYEQY,NA,TRBV7-9
SARLYREQY,NA,TRBV20-1
ASGGRGNQPQH,NA,TRBV6-5
ASSSRWGELF,NA,TRBV6-6
ASSLEQGYTGELF,TRBD1,TRBV7-2
ASSLGGAGTDTQY,NA,TRBV7-2
ASSPGRQETQY,NA,TRBV6-5
ASSLGRSNQPQH,NA,TRBV7-6
AWSRLAGGALAKNIQY,TRBD2,TRBV30
ASSMISVNYGYT,NA,TRBV19
ASSEMGIRTETQY,NA,TRBV5-1
ASSLAGASYNEQF,NA,TRBV7-9
AISEIPEETQY,NA,TRBV10-3
ASSQEVPTMNTEAF,NA,TRBV4-3
ASGIRDTETQY,NA,TRBV25-1
ASSPGQAKNTEAF,TRBD1,TRBV5-1
ASSRDWETQY,NA,TRBV7-2
ASTAGTPIGETQY,NA,TRBV6-1
ASSRQGAWWAQY,NA,TRBV5-6
AGTSQETQY,NA,TRBV20-1
ASSLGGLSQPQH,NA,TRBV7-9
ASSGQGLSNQPQH,TRBD1,TRBV6-5
ASSPHSGTGWSEAF,TRBD1,TRBV7-2
ASAKPGQGREQY,TRBD1,TRBV6-5
ASGRSGVQQDTQY,NA,TRBV6-5
ASRKTRGGTGELF,NA,TRBV12-2
ASSQDNRQDYGYT,NA,TRBV4-3
ASSSPRTAYGYT,NA,TRBV6-5
ASSQTGNTDTQY,NA,TRBV7-2
ASSLAGAREF,NA,TRBV7-2
ASSLAGSPEAF,NA,TRBV7-9
ASSLYIAGSTDTQY,NA,TRBV27
AWGHLVGGYT,NA,TRBV30